Below are 21 T cell receptor beta chains sequenced from a single sample in a study of blood T cell repertoires in COVID-19. The protocol was immunoSEQ multiplex PCR, while the TCRdb copy is restricted to in-frame clones and leaves out a portion. The sample holds about 180,000 clones, about 81% seen once. Sequenced: peripheral blood. The origin of the receptors is a woman older than 75 with COVID-19, enrolled during active disease.

The J gene is TRBJ2-1, the V gene TRBV5-1, with TRBD2 as a possible D gene (7 bases). CDR1 and CDR2 (germline): SGHRS, YFSETQ. The CDR3 has 19 amino acids. The V and J ends lost 4 bases and 0 bases respectively, with 23 bases between them. CDR3 in amino acids: CASSPLPGASGNSYNEQFF. In DNA form, the CDR3 reads TGCGCCAGCAGCCCACTACCGGGGGCTAGCGGCAACTCCTACAATGAGCAGTTCTTC.

The chain links TRBV5-4 to TRBJ1-1, with 7 bases fitting TRBD1. CDR1 and CDR2 from the germline V gene are SGHNT and YYREEE (reference sequence). Germline trimming cut 4 bases from V and 4 bases from J; bases unmatched to any gene: 10. The CDR3 has 15 residues. For the CDR3, the DNA is TGTGCCAGCAGCGTACAGGGGATTAAGGTCACTGAAGCTTTCTTT. It encodes CASSVQGIKVTEAFF.

The V call is TRBV4-2, the J call TRBJ2-1; 9 positions match TRBD1. Looked up from germline, CDR1 is LGHNA and CDR2 is YNFKEQ. The CDR3 covers 17 residues. V was clipped by 0 bases and J by 8 bases; unmatched bases: 11. In nucleotides, the CDR3 is TGTGCCAGCAGCCAAGAAGGGACAGGGTTGTTCGTGGATGAGCAGTTCTTC. This codes for CASSQEGTGLFVDEQFF.

The J gene is TRBJ2-2, the V gene TRBV2; 7 positions match TRBD1. The ends lost 1 base at V and 2 bases at J; junction bases unmatched: 7. This CDR3 has 17 residues. Germline CDR1 is SNHLY and CDR2 is FYNNEI. This chain's CDR3 is CASSEEGTVYNTGELFF. The CDR3 nucleotides read TGTGCCAGCAGTGAAGAGGGGACAGTCTATAACACCGGGGAGCTGTTTTTT.

The chain is built from TRBV24-1 and TRBJ2-3, with 8 bases identical to TRBD1. Losses at the gene ends were 6 bases for V and 4 bases for J; bases not matched to a gene: 5. This CDR3 spans 14 amino acids. The germline V gene encodes CDR1 KGHDR and CDR2 SFDVKD. CDR3 nucleotides: TGTGCCACCAGTTCAGACAGGGGCCCAGATACGCAGTATTTT. This sequence encodes CATSSDRGPDTQYF.

The chain is built from TRBV3-1 (or the pseudogene TRBV3-2) and TRBJ1-5; D is uncertain. The CDR3 covers 13 residues. The germline V and J ends were trimmed by 0 bases and 5 bases, with 5 bases remaining between them. CDR1 is LGHDT and CDR2 is YNNKEL in the germline V gene (reference sequence). CDR3 bases: TGTGCCAGCAGCCAAGACGAGGATCAGCCCCAGCATTTT. Its translation is CASSQDEDQPQHF.

The rearrangement joins TRBV29-1 to TRBJ2-1, with a tentative D call TRBD2 (5 bases). The V gene lost 1 base and the J gene lost 0 bases, with 7 bases spanning the gap. Germline-derived CDR1 and CDR2 are SQVTM and ANQGSEA. CDR3 length equals 14 residues. CDR3 coding DNA: TGCAGCGTTGAAGGGAGCGGCTCCTACAATGAGCAGTTCTTC. It encodes CSVEGSGSYNEQFF.

The chain combines TRBV3-1 (or the pseudogene TRBV3-2) with TRBJ2-7, with D maybe TRBD1 (6 bases). The germline V gene has CDR1 LGHDT and CDR2 YNNKEL (reference sequence). The CDR3 is 15 amino acids. The V and J ends lost 0 bases and 6 bases respectively, with 15 bases between them. For the CDR3, the DNA is TGTGCCAGCAGCCAAGATTCGGCCAGGGGCCGCGAGCAGTACTTC. This codes for CASSQDSARGREQYF.

The V and J genes are TRBV19 and TRBJ2-1, with TRBD1 matching over 12 bases. CDR3 length equals 15 residues. Germline-derived CDR1 and CDR2 are LNHDA and SQIVND (reference sequence). Trimming at V came to 6 bases and at J to 9 bases, leaving 9 bases not matched to a gene. CDR3 nucleotide sequence: TGTGCCAGTAGCGGGACAGGGGGCGCGTTGAGTGAGCAGTTCTTC. This translates into CASSGTGGALSEQFF.

V is TRBV6-5 and J is TRBJ1-1; TRBD1 matches at 8 bases. The CDR3 covers 15 residues. V shed 7 bases and J 2 bases; nucleotides not matched to a gene: 9. Germline V gene sequence: CDR1 MNHEY, CDR2 SVGAGI. The CDR3 DNA is TGTGCCAGCACCCAGGGGGCAGGGGGCAACACTGAAGCTTTCTTT. Protein product: CASTQGAGGNTEAFF.

The rearrangement joins TRBV11-2 to TRBJ2-1; TRBD2 aligns across 8 bases. Trimming at V came to 7 bases and at J to 6 bases, leaving 14 bases not matched to a gene. The germline V gene has CDR1 SGHAT and CDR2 FQNNGV. The CDR3 runs 16 residues. CDR3 loop: CASTAGRGGRGNEQFF. The CDR3 DNA is TGTGCCAGCACGGCCGGACGGGGGGGCCGAGGCAATGAGCAGTTCTTC.

The chain employs TRBV10-3 and TRBJ2-1; D possibly corresponds to TRBD2 (5 bases). Deletions cut 0 bases from V and 1 base from J, with 10 bases between. The CDR3 loop spans 16 amino acids. Germline CDR1 reads ENHRY; CDR2 reads SYGVKD. This chain's CDR3 is CAISESRERSYNEQFF. Here the CDR3 DNA reads TGTGCCATCAGTGAGTCGAGGGAGAGGTCCTACAATGAGCAGTTCTTC.

V and J are TRBV10-3 and TRBJ2-2; 15 positions agree with TRBD2. Per the germline V gene, CDR1 is ENHRY and CDR2 is SYGVKD. J lost 0 bases, V lost 6 bases, and 5 bases had no gene match. This CDR3 spans 18 amino acids. This CDR3 reads CAISPGLAGGTNTGELFF. CDR3 in DNA: TGTGCCATCAGCCCGGGACTAGCGGGGGGCACGAACACCGGGGAGCTGTTTTTT.

This clone was seen only once. The same CDR3 can be traced to other DNA sequences in this sample. The genes are TRBV19 and TRBJ2-7, with 11 bases lining up with TRBD2. The CDR3 contains 13 residues. CDR1 is LNHDA and CDR2 is SQIVND in the germline V gene (reference sequence). J gave up 5 bases and V 3 bases, and 0 bases lay outside the gene matches. The CDR3 here is CASSMGLADEQYF. CDR3 in DNA: TGTGCCAGTAGTATGGGACTAGCGGACGAGCAGTACTTC.

The rearrangement links TRBV19 to TRBJ1-6, with D hard to call. The CDR3 runs to 14 residues. CDR1 LNHDA and CDR2 SQIVND come from the germline V gene (reference sequence). V lost 7 bases and J 3 bases, leaving 10 bases between the germline ends. The CDR3 is CASMGSHYNSPLHF. CDR3 sequence (DNA): TGTGCCAGTATGGGGAGTCACTATAATTCACCCCTCCACTTT.

V is TRBV27 and J is TRBJ2-1; 9 nucleotides align to TRBD2. The V and J ends lost 6 bases and 0 bases, in that order; junction bases with no gene match: 0. Germline V CDR1 and CDR2: MNHEY, SMNVEV (reference sequence). The CDR3 covers 14 residues. This CDR3 reads CASRTSGSYNEQFF. The CDR3 DNA sequence: TGTGCCAGCAGGACTAGCGGCTCCTACAATGAGCAGTTCTTC.

V usage is TRBV7-4 and J usage is TRBJ2-2; the match to TRBD1 covers 7 bases. This CDR3 has 15 amino acids. Germline lookup yields CDR1 SGHVT and CDR2 SQSDAQ. J lost 1 base, V lost 1 base, and 0 bases had no gene match. The CDR3 sequence: CASSLGTGNTGELFF. DNA for the CDR3: TGTGCCAGCAGCTTAGGGACAGGGAACACCGGGGAGCTGTTTTTT.

The rearrangement uses TRBV5-5 and TRBJ2-1, with 13 bases identical to TRBD2. Germline lookup yields CDR1 SGHKS and CDR2 YYEKEE (reference sequence). After removal of 0 bases from V and 10 bases from J, the junction contained 7 bases not matched to a gene. The length of the CDR3 is 16 residues. CDR3 nucleotide sequence: TGTGCCAGCAGCTTGGTAGGGACTAGCGGGAAGGGAGAGCAGTTCTTC. Amino acids: CASSLVGTSGKGEQFF. Full variable domain (remainder filled in from reference TRBV5-5 and TRBJ2-1): DAGVTQSPTHLIKTRGQQVTLRCSPISGHKSVSWYQQVLGQGPQFIFQYYEKEERGRGNFPDRFSARQFPNYSSELNVNALLLGDSALYLCASSLVGTSGKGEQFFGPGTRLTVL.

The sample holds a few counts of this clone. This chain uses TRBV5-4 with TRBJ2-2, with D possibly being TRBD1 (6 bases). This CDR3 contains 14 residues. Germline lookup yields CDR1 SGHNT and CDR2 YYREEE (reference sequence). Trimming took 4 bases from V and 2 from J, leaving 9 bases between them. CDR3 protein: CASSQDRNTGELFF. For the CDR3, the DNA is TGTGCCAGCAGCCAGGACAGAAACACCGGGGAGCTGTTTTTT. Drawing the rest from reference TRBV5-4 and TRBJ2-2, the complete variable domain is ETGVTQSPTHLIKTRGQQVTLRCSSQSGHNTVSWYQQALGQGPQFIFQYYREEENGRGNFPPRFSGLQFPNYSSELNVNALELDDSALYLCASSQDRNTGELFFGEGSRLTVL.

V and J are TRBV4-1 and TRBJ2-1, with TRBD2 matching over 8 bases. Germline trimming cut 3 bases from V and 7 bases from J; bases unmatched to any gene: 8. The CDR3 consists of 15 residues. Per germline, CDR1 MGHRA and CDR2 YSYEKL. The CDR3 nucleotides are TGCGCCAGCAGCCATATCGGGGGGGCCGGGAATGAGCAGTTCTTC. It yields the protein CASSHIGGAGNEQFF.

This clone was seen once. The rearrangement joins TRBV4-1 to TRBJ2-7, with D possibly being TRBD1 (6 bases). V lost 5 bases and J 5 bases, leaving 13 bases between the germline ends. CDR3 length: 13 amino acids. Germline-derived CDR1 and CDR2 are MGHRA and YSYEKL. In nucleotides, the CDR3 is TGCGCCAGCAGCTCACCAAACAGGGACGAGCAGTACTTC. It is translated as CASSSPNRDEQYF.